One and the same sample provided the 16 T cell receptor beta chains below, sequenced in a study of blood T cell repertoires in COVID-19. Some clones are missing from TCRdb's copy, which holds only in-frame ones; the method was immunoSEQ multiplex PCR. The data show approximately 94,000 clones, with approximately 80% seen just once and 9.5% to 13% held by the top ten. The material sequenced was peripheral blood. The receptors here all came from a woman in her 70s with acute or convalescent COVID-19.

This clone was counted only a few times. V gene TRBV7-9 combines with J gene TRBJ2-7; weak D call: TRBD1 (6 bases). The germline V gene has CDR1 SEHNR and CDR2 FQNEAQ (reference sequence). V dropped 7 bases and J dropped 7 bases, with 14 bases sitting between them. The CDR3 extends over 12 amino acids. CDR3 sequence reads: CASNLGAGEQYF. DNA of the CDR3: TGTGCCAGCAACCTGGGGGCCGGGGAGCAGTACTTC.

This sequence joins TRBV7-2 and TRBJ2-1; possibly TRBD1 for D (7 bases). CDR1 and CDR2 (germline): SGHTA, FQGNSA. This CDR3 contains 12 residues. Deletions cut 5 bases from V and 12 bases from J, with 14 bases between. CDR3 in DNA: TGTGCCAGCAGCCCGGAGGGGGCGAGGCAGTTCTTC. Its protein product is CASSPEGARQFF.

The chain is built from TRBV5-6 and TRBJ2-5; tentative D call: TRBD1 (5 bases). The CDR3 contains 13 residues. Trimming removed 4 bases at V and 4 bases at J, with 11 bases between. Germline V gene data show CDR1 as SGHDT and CDR2 as YYEEEE. CDR3 sequence reads: CASSPQGPETQYF. The CDR3 DNA follows: TGTGCCAGCAGCCCCCAGGGTCCAGAGACCCAGTACTTC. The full variable domain, in which reference TRBV5-6 and TRBJ2-5 provide the parts outside the CDR3, is DAGVTQSPTHLIKTRGQQVTLRCSPKSGHDTVSWYQQALGQGPQFIFQYYEEEERQRGNFPDRFSGHQFPNYSSELNVNALLLGDSALYLCASSPQGPETQYFGPGTRLLVL.

The sample holds one count of this clone. The chain is built from TRBV5-1 and TRBJ1-1; 8 nucleotides agree with TRBD1. Losses at the gene ends were 0 bases for V and 4 bases for J; bases not matched to a gene: 17. CDR3 size: 19 residues. Germline V gene sequence: CDR1 SGHRS, CDR2 YFSETQ. The CDR3 loop is CASSLANVGQGASGTEAFF. CDR3 coding DNA: TGCGCCAGCAGCTTGGCAAACGTGGGGCAGGGGGCGAGTGGCACTGAAGCTTTCTTT.

This sequence joins TRBV11-2 and TRBJ2-1, with D tentatively TRBD1 (6 bases). CDR3 size: 16 residues. Trimming stripped 6 bases from V and 9 bases from J, with 24 bases between. Germline-derived CDR1 and CDR2 are SGHAT and FQNNGV. CDR3 DNA: TGTGCCAGCAGATCTGAACCGGGACAAGGGTGGGGTGAGCAGTTCTTC. Translated: CASRSEPGQGWGEQFF. Full variable domain (missing parts from reference TRBV11-2 and TRBJ2-1): EAGVAQSPRYKIIEKRQSVAFWCNPISGHATLYWYQQILGQGPKLLIQFQNNGVVDDSQLPKDRFSAERLKGVDSTLKIQPAKLEDSAVYLCASRSEPGQGWGEQFFGPGTRLTVL.

This chain joins TRBV5-6 and TRBJ2-7; D is perhaps TRBD2 (5 bases). Germline V lookup: CDR1 SGHDT, CDR2 YYEEEE. The CDR3 is 15 amino acids. The V end lost 2 bases, the J end lost 6 bases, and 18 bases lay between the germline ends. The CDR3 loop reads CASSFVSGRGGEQYF. The CDR3 nucleotides read TGTGCCAGCAGCTTTGTTTCTGGCAGAGGAGGCGAGCAGTACTTC.

The V call is TRBV6-5, the J call TRBJ1-3; 7 bases match TRBD1. The V gene end was trimmed by 6 bases and the J gene end by 4 bases; junction bases not matched to a gene: 6. Germline V gene lookup returns CDR1 MNHEY and CDR2 SVGAGI. The CDR3 is made up of 14 amino acids. CDR3 region: CASSLGGAGNTIYF. The CDR3 coding sequence is TGTGCCAGCAGCCTAGGGGGCGCGGGAAACACCATATATTTT.

The sample holds one count of this clone. The rearrangement links TRBV6-5 to TRBJ1-5, with D uncertain. This CDR3 contains 14 residues. The V end was cut by 6 bases, the J end by 0 bases, with 9 bases between. The germline gives CDR1 MNHEY, CDR2 SVGAGI. The CDR3 here is CASSSPNSNQPQHF. The CDR3 DNA sequence: TGTGCCAGCAGCTCCCCTAATAGCAATCAGCCCCAGCATTTT.

This rearrangement joins TRBV30 to TRBJ1-3; no reliable D call. CDR3 length equals 14 residues. The V and J ends lost 0 bases and 3 bases respectively, with 9 bases between them. Germline lookup yields CDR1 GTSNPN and CDR2 SVGIG (reference sequence). In DNA form, the CDR3 reads TGTGCCTGGAGTGTTGGAGGAATTGGAAACACCATATATTTT. It specifies CAWSVGGIGNTIYF.

This clone was observed a few times. The chain combines TRBV2 with TRBJ2-1; the match to TRBD2 covers 10 bases. This CDR3 spans 16 amino acids. Trimming removed 4 bases from V and 6 bases from J; junction bases left unmatched: 9. CDR1 and CDR2 (germline): SNHLY, FYNNEI. CDR3 sequence reads: CASSGPPSGGFNEQFF. The CDR3 nucleotides read TGTGCCAGCAGTGGCCCCCCTAGCGGGGGATTCAATGAGCAGTTCTTC.

V is TRBV24-1 and J is TRBJ1-1; D uncertain. The germline V gene has CDR1 KGHDR and CDR2 SFDVKD. This CDR3 contains 15 residues. V was clipped by 7 bases and J by 3 bases, with 17 bases between them. CDR3 region: CATRSDTARDTEAFF. CDR3 in DNA: TGTGCCACCAGGTCTGACACTGCGAGGGACACTGAAGCTTTCTTT.

The gene calls are TRBV3-1 (or the pseudogene TRBV3-2) and TRBJ2-5; 8 positions agree with TRBD1. V shed 0 bases, J shed 5 bases, and the junction held 14 bases outside the gene matches. The CDR3 totals 18 residues. Germline lookup yields CDR1 LGHDT and CDR2 YNNKEL (reference sequence). The CDR3 is CASSQEWTPTGVMETQYF. CDR3 nucleotide sequence: TGTGCCAGCAGCCAAGAATGGACCCCGACAGGGGTTATGGAGACCCAGTACTTC.

The chain is built from TRBV4-3 and TRBJ1-4; the match to TRBD1 covers 8 bases. The CDR3 length is 18 residues. J gave up 3 bases and V 3 bases, and 12 bases lay outside the gene matches. The germline V gene encodes CDR1 LGHNA and CDR2 YSLEER. The CDR3 loop is CASSQTSTRGQANEKLFF. The CDR3 bases are TGCGCCAGCAGCCAGACATCGACCAGGGGACAGGCTAATGAAAAACTGTTTTTT.

The chain couples TRBV28 to TRBJ2-4; D perhaps matches TRBD2 (6 bases). The V gene lost 5 bases and the J gene lost 0 bases, with 11 bases spanning the gap. The CDR3 runs 15 residues. Germline CDR1 and CDR2: MDHEN and SYDVKM. CDR3 protein: CASSITGGAKNIQYF. In nucleotides, the CDR3 is TGTGCCAGCAGTATAACCGGGGGAGCCAAAAACATTCAGTACTTC.

The rearrangement uses TRBV5-8 and TRBJ1-1, with D unclear. V was shortened by 0 bases and J by 5 bases, with 11 bases between the two germline ends. This CDR3 has 14 residues. CDR1 SGHTS and CDR2 YDEGEE come from the germline V gene. This CDR3 reads CASSLESGRTEAFF. The CDR3 DNA reads as TGTGCCAGCAGCTTGGAGTCGGGAAGGACTGAAGCTTTCTTT.

V is TRBV7-2 and J is TRBJ1-3, with D possibly TRBD1 on 6 matching bases. Trimming stripped 1 base from V and 4 bases from J, with 11 bases between. CDR1 SGHTA and CDR2 FQGNSA come from the germline V gene. CDR3 length equals 15 residues. CDR3 coding DNA: TGTGCCAGCAGCTTAGGATGGGGGCGGGGAAACACCATATATTTT. Translation gives CASSLGWGRGNTIYF.